The rows below give T cell receptor beta chains drawn from one sample of a study of shared clonotypes between healthy human individuals. Only in-frame clones appear in the TCRdb table, and some are missing; sequencing was by immunoSEQ multiplex PCR. The table shows 980,000 or so clones, with 76% occurring only once. The sample comprised memory CD4+ T cells sorted from blood. Every receptor here comes from a man in his late teens or twenties in good health. Each CDR3 is given with its conserved first and last residue. D genes are given only for firm matches. Rows give clone size only sometimes, using once, few, many, or a class for an expanded clone.

V	J	D	size	CDR3	DNA
TRBV28	TRBJ2-1	.	.	CASSRDQGYNEQFF	TGTGCCAGCAGCCGGGACCAAGGGTACAATGAGCAGTTCTTC
TRBV19	TRBJ2-7	.	.	CASRSTERTYEQYF	TGTGCCAGTAGATCGACTGAACGGACCTACGAGCAGTACTTC
TRBV9	TRBJ2-2	TRBD2	.	CASHRAGVVGNTGELFF	TGTGCCAGCCATAGGGCGGGAGTAGTCGGGAACACCGGGGAGCTGTTTTTT
TRBV2	TRBJ2-1	.	.	CASSASVSYNEQFF	TGTGCCAGCAGCGCTAGCGTCTCCTACAATGAGCAGTTCTTC
TRBV5-8	TRBJ1-5	TRBD1	.	CASSQGTGGFTRGQPQHF	TGTGCCAGCAGCCAGGGGACAGGGGGTTTCACTCGAGGGCAGCCCCAGCATTTT
TRBV5-1	TRBJ2-5	.	.	CASSLLGAVKETQYF	TGCGCCAGCAGCTTATTGGGGGCGGTGAAAGAGACCCAGTACTTC
TRBV4-3	TRBJ2-2	TRBD1	.	CASSLGQGASGELFF	TGCGCCAGCAGCCTCGGACAGGGGGCGTCCGGGGAGCTGTTTTTT
TRBV19	TRBJ1-5	.	.	CASSVQNNQPQHF	TGTGCCAGTTCCGTCCAGAACAATCAGCCCCAGCATTTT
TRBV19	TRBJ2-2	TRBD2	once	CASSRLAGFSGELFF	TGTGCCAGTAGTCGACTAGCCGGATTTTCCGGGGAGCTGTTTTTT
TRBV10-1	TRBJ2-7	.	.	CASTYEQYF	TGCGCCAGCACCTACGAGCAGTACTTC
TRBV28	TRBJ1-4	.	.	CASSFQTEGPRFATNEKLFF	TGTGCCAGCAGTTTCCAGACAGAGGGACCTAGATTTGCAACTAATGAAAAACTGTTTTTT
TRBV30	TRBJ2-4	TRBD2	.	CAWSPIAGGQDIQYF	TGTGCCTGGAGTCCAATAGCGGGAGGGCAGGACATTCAGTACTTC
TRBV9	TRBJ1-5	.	.	CASSVGTNQPQHF	TGTGCCAGCAGCGTGGGAACCAATCAGCCCCAGCATTTT
TRBV15	TRBJ1-6	.	.	CATSATGISPLHF	TGTGCCACCAGCGCTACAGGGATATCACCCCTCCACTTT
TRBV28	TRBJ1-1	.	.	CASIRGREAFF	TGTGCCAGCATTAGAGGAAGAGAAGCTTTCTTT
TRBV19	TRBJ1-1	.	.	CASSMPQRSPEAFF	TGTGCCAGTAGTATGCCCCAAAGGTCCCCTGAAGCTTTCTTT
TRBV6-1	TRBJ1-1	TRBD1	.	CASSALDRGKTNTEAFF	TGTGCCAGCAGTGCCTTAGACAGGGGGAAGACGAACACTGAAGCTTTCTTT
TRBV5-1	TRBJ2-7	TRBD1	.	CASSFRQGYEQYF	TGCGCCAGCAGCTTCAGACAGGGGTACGAGCAGTACTTC
TRBV30	TRBJ1-1	.	.	CAWRPDTNTEAFF	TGTGCCTGGAGGCCGGACACGAACACTGAAGCTTTCTTT